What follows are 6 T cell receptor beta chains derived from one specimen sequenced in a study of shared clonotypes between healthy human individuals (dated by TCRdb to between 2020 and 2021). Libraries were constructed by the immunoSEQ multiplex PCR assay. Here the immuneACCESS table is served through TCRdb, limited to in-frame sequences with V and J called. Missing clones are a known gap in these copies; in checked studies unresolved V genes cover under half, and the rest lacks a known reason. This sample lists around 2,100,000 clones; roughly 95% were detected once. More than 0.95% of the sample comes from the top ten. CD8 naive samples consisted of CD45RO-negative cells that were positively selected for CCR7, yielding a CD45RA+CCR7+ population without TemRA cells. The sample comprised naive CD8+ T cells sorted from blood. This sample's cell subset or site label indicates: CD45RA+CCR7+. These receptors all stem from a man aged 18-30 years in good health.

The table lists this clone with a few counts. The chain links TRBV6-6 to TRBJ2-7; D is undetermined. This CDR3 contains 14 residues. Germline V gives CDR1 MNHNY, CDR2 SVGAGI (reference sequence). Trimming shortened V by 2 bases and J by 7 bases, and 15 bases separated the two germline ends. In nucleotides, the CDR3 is TGTGCCAGCAGTTACATGGTTCGGGTAGAAGAGCAGTACTTC. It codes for CASSYMVRVEEQYF.

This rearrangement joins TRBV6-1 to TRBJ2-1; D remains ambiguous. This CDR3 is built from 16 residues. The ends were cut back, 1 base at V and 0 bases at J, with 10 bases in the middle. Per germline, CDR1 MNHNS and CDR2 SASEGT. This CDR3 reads CASSEGLADSYNEQFF. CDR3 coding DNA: TGTGCCAGCAGTGAAGGGTTAGCTGACTCCTACAATGAGCAGTTCTTC.

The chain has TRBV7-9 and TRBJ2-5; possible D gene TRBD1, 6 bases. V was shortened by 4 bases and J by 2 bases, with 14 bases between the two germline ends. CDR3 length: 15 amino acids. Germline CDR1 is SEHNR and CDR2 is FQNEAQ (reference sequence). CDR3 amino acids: CASSSENRVQETQYF. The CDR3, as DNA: TGTGCCAGCAGCTCAGAGAACAGGGTACAAGAGACCCAGTACTTC.

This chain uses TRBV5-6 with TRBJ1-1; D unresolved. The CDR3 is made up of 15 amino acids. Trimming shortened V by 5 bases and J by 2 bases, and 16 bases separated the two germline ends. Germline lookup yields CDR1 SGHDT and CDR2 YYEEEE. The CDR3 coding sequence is TGTGCCAGCAGGCACATCCAGGCGACAAACACTGAAGCTTTCTTT. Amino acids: CASRHIQATNTEAFF.

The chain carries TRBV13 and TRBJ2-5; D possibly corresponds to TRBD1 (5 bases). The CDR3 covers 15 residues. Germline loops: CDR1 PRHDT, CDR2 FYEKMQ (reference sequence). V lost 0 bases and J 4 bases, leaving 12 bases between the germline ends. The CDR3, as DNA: TGTGCCAGCAGCTTAGGGGCAGGGAAAAGAGAGACCCAGTACTTC. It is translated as CASSLGAGKRETQYF.

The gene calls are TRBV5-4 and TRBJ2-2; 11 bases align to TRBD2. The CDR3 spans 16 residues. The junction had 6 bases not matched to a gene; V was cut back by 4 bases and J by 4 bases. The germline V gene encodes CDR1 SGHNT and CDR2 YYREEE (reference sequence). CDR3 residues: CASSPPGLAVTGELFF. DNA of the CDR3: TGTGCCAGCAGCCCGCCGGGACTAGCGGTCACCGGGGAGCTGTTTTTT.